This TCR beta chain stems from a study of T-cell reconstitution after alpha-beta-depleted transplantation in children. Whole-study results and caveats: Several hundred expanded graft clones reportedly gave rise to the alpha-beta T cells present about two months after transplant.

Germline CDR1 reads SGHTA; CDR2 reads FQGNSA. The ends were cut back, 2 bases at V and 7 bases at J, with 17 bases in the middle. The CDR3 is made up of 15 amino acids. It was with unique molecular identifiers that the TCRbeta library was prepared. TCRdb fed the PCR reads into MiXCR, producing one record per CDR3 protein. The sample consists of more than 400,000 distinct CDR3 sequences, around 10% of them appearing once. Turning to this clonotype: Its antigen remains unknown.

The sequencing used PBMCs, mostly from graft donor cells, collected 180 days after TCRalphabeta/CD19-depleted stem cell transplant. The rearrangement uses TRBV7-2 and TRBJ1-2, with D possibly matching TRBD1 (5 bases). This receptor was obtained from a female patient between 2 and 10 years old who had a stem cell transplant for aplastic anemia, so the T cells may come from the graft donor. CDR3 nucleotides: TGTGCCAGCAGCTTAATAAAGGGGAGGGGTTCTGGCTACACCTTC. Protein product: CASSLIKGRGSGYTF.